This TCR beta chain appears in the sequencing data of a study of blood T cells in healthy people across ages (dated by TCRdb to the mid-2010s). With regard to the full study: In model experiments, roughly one uniquely barcoded TCR beta cDNA molecule per two T cells was captured by template switching. Using deep sequencing normalized with unique cDNA molecular identifiers, the study measured how TCR beta repertoire diversity changes with age. Donors were grouped into four age groups: young (average roughly 17 years), middle-aged (39), aged (around 62) and long-lived (around 82). Donors of different ages were randomly distributed across sequencing lanes to avoid experimental bias. Using the same blood draw, the study looked at two additional independent replicas of 1 million unique cDNA reads for two donors, one aged 18 to 30 and the other aged 80 or older. The research as a whole found: A strong correlation was found between observed TCR beta diversity and the percentage of naive T cells measured by flow cytometry. The long-lived group showed more naive CD4+ T cells, fewer expanded clones and increased TCR diversity than the aged group, suggesting age selection. Because the CMV infection status of the donors was unknown, age-related changes in expanded clonotypes may potentially have been confounded. Bulk unsorted PBMC profiling prevented conclusive comparison of naive and antigen-experienced compartments. As age increased, observed TCR beta diversity per million T cells dropped in a roughly linear way, and a significant reduction was already evident by age 40. Estimates of total diversity based on one million sequenced T cells were considered lower bounds and underestimates.

Donors were 30 to 45 systemically healthy Caucasian individuals from Russia aged roughly 6 to 100 years. Each donor gave around 9.9 milliliters of peripheral blood, collected into EDTA-treated Vacutainer tubes. Ficoll-Paque density-gradient centrifugation was used to isolate PBMCs, with at least 6.5 million obtained per sample. Total RNA, at least 6 micrograms per sample, was extracted from PBMCs with Trizol reagent. For every donor, flow cytometry on a PBMC aliquot measured the percentage of naive CD45RAhigh/CD27high T cells. Comments on this clonotype: This clone's antigen is unknown. Within one base of it there is no much larger clone, and no base qualities were kept.

V has 3 bases trimmed and J has 12 bases trimmed; junction bases matching no gene number 14. For CDR1 and CDR2, the germline V gene lists SGDLS and YYNGEE. Including cysteine and phenylalanine, the CDR3 has 15 amino acids. Only CDR3 DNA is held: 45 bases, read in frame from base 1. The method behind the library was 5' RACE. The listed sequencing device is Illumina HiSeq 2500. The second PCR ran for roughly 6 to 11 cycles and used a J-beta primer mix along with a sample-barcoded 5' primer. A unique molecular identifier was introduced onto each TCR beta cDNA molecule by a template-switch 5' adaptor carrying 12 random nucleotides. Each sample yielded at least 2.5 million CDR3-containing paired-end reads. First-strand cDNA synthesis was performed from all RNA using the Mint cDNA synthesis kit, with priming by a TRBC-specific oligonucleotide. All cDNA was treated with uracil-DNA glycosylase and then went through a first 18-cycle PCR with the universal primers M1SS and BC2_uni_R. The authors' pipeline ran thus. Each sample was normalized by randomly selecting 1 million high-quality reads, each carrying a distinct molecular identifier. Reads with shared molecular identifiers were discarded instead of being binned into consensus sequences. CDR3 identification, clonotype clustering and error correction used MiTCR with a Q25 quality threshold and the strictest error-elimination algorithm. A nonparametric unseen species model with Euler transformation was used to estimate lower-bound total TCR beta diversity. The raw public reads went through TCRdb reprocessing: fastp at Q25, MiXCR clone calling, in-frame beta chains kept. Here each entry gathers all rows of one CDR3 protein and keeps the most common genes and DNA. Here the V and J calls rest on TCRdb's processing, not on the authors' analysis. Counted in this sample were over 500,000 distinct CDR3 sequences; about 51% of them appeared once. Roughly 14% of the sample lies in the top ten.

The sequenced sample consisted of blood. The TCR was taken from a woman aged 80 or over in good health. The V and J genes are TRBV9 and TRBJ2-3, with TRBD1 identical over 9 junction bases. CDR3 protein: CASSGPGGTGSPQYF. The DNA reads as follows: TGTGCCAGCAGCGGGCCAGGAGGGACAGGGAGTCCCCAGTATTTT.